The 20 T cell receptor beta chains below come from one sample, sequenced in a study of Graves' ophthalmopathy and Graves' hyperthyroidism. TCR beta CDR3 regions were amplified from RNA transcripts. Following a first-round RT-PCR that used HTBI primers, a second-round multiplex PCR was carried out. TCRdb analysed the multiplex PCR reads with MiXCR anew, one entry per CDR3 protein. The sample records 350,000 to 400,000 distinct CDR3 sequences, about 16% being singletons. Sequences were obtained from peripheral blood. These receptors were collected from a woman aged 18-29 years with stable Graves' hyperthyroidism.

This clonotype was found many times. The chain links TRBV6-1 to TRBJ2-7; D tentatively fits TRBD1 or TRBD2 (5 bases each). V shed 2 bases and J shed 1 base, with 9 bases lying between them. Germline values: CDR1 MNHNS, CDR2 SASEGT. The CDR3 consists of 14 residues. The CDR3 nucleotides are TGTGCCAGCAGTGAACGGGGCAGGTCCTACGAGCAGTACTTC. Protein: CASSERGRSYEQYF.

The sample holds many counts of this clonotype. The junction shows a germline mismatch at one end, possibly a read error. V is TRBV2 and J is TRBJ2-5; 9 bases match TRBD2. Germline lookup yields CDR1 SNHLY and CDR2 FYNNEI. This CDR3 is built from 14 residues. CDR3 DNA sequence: TGTGCCAGCAGTGAAACGGGACTAGCAGAGAGCCAGTACTTC. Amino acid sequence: CASSETGLAESQYF.

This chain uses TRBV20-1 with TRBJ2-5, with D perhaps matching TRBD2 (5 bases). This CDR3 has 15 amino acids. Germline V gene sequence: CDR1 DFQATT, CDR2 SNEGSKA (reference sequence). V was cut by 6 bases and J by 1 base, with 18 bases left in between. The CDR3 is CSALADLPAQETQYF. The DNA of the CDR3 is TGCAGTGCCCTAGCTGACCTACCGGCCCAAGAGACCCAGTACTTC.

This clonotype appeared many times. CDR3 loop: CASSLRGGDEQFF. For the CDR3, the DNA is TGTGCCAGCAGCTTACGAGGAGGCGATGAGCAGTTCTTC. The chain couples TRBV7-2 to TRBJ2-1, with D possibly being TRBD2 (5 bases). Looked up from germline, CDR1 is SGHTA and CDR2 is FQGNSA. The V and J ends lost 2 bases and 8 bases respectively, with 10 bases between them. The CDR3 sequence is 13 residues long.

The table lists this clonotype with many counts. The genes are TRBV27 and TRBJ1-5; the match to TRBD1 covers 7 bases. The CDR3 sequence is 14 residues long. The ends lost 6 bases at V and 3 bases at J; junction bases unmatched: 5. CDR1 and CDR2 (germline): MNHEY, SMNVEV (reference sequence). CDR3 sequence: CASRTGFSNQPQHF. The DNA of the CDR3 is TGTGCCAGCAGGACAGGGTTCTCCAATCAGCCCCAGCATTTT.

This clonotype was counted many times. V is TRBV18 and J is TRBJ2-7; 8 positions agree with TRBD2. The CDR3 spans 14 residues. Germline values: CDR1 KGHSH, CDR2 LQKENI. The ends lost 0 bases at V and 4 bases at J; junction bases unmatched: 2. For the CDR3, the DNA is TGTGCCAGCTCACCACCTCTAGCGGGTTACGAGCAGTACTTC. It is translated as CASSPPLAGYEQYF.

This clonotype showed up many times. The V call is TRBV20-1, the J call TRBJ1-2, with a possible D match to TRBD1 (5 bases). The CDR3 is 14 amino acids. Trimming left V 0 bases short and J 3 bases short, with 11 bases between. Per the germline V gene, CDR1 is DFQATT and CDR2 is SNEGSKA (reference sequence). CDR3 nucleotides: TGCAGTGCTAGAGAGGGGGAAAGGGACTATGGCTACACCTTC. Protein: CSAREGERDYGYTF.

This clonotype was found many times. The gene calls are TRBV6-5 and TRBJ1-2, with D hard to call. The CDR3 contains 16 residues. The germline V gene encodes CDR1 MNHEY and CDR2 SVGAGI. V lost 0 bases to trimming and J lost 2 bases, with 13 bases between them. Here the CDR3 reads CASSYSKILMNYGYTF. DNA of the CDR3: TGTGCCAGCAGTTACTCTAAAATTCTCATGAACTATGGCTACACCTTC.

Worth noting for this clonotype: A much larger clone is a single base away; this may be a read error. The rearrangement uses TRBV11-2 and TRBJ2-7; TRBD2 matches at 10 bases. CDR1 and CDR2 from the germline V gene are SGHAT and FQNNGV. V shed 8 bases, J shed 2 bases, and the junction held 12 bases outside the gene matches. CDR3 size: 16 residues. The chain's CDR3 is CASGLLAGIPTYEQYF. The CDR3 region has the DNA TGTGCCAGCGGCCTACTAGCGGGGATTCCGACCTACGAGCAGTACTTC.

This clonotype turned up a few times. CDR3 amino acids: CASSSAAGYEQYF. The CDR3 nucleotides are TGTGCCAGCAGCTCCGCGGCAGGGTACGAGCAGTACTTC. The chain recombines TRBV5-5 with TRBJ2-7, with D possibly being TRBD1 (5 bases). The V gene's germline CDR1 is SGHKS and CDR2 YYEKEE (reference sequence). The length of the CDR3 is 13 residues. V gave up 3 bases and J gave up 4 bases, with 11 bases separating them.

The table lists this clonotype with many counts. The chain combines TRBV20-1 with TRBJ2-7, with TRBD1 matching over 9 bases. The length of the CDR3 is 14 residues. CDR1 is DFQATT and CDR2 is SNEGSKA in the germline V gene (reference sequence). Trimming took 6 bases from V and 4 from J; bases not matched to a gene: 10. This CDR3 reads CSASHRGQSYEQYF. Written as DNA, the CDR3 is TGCAGTGCATCACACAGGGGGCAGTCGTACGAGCAGTACTTC.

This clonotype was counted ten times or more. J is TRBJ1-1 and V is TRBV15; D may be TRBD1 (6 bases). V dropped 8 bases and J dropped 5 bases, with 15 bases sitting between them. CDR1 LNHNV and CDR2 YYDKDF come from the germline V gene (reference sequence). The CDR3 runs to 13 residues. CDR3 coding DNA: TGTGCCACCGCTCAGGGAAGGGGGACTGAAGCTTTCTTT. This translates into CATAQGRGTEAFF.

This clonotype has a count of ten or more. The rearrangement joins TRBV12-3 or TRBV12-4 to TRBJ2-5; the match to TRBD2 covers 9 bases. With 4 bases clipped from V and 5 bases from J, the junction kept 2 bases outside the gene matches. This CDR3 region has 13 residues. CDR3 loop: CASSSLAGETQYF. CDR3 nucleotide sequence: TGTGCCAGCAGTTCCCTAGCGGGGGAGACCCAGTACTTC.

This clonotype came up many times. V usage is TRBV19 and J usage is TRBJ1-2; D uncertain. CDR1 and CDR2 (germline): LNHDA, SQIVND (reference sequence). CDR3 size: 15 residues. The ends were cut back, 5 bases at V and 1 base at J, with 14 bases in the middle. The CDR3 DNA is TGTGCCAGTAGTTTGAGGGCCCAAAGTAACTATGGCTACACCTTC. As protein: CASSLRAQSNYGYTF.

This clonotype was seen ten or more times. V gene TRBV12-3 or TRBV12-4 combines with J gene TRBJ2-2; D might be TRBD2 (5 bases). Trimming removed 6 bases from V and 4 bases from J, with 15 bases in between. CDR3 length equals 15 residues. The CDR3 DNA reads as TGTGCCAGCAGCCCCCCCGGAAGCGGCACCGGGGAGCTGTTTTTT. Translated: CASSPPGSGTGELFF.

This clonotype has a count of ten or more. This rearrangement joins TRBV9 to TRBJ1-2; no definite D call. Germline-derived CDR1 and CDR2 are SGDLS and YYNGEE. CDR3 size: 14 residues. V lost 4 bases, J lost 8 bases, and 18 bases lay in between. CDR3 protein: CASSPGGQSGGYTF. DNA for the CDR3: TGTGCCAGCAGCCCCGGTGGGCAGAGCGGGGGCTACACCTTC.

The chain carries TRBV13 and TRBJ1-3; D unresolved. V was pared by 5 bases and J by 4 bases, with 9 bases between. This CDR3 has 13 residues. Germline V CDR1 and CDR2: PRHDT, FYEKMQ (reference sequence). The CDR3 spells CASSPPPGNTIYF. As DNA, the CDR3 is TGTGCCAGCAGCCCCCCCCCCGGAAACACCATATATTTT.

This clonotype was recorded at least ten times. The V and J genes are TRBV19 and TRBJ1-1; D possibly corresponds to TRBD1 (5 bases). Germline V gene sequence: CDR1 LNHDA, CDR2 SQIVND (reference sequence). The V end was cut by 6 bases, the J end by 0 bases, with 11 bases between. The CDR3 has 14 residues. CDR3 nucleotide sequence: TGTGCCAGTAGCCGAGGGGACTTGAACACTGAAGCTTTCTTT. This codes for CASSRGDLNTEAFF.

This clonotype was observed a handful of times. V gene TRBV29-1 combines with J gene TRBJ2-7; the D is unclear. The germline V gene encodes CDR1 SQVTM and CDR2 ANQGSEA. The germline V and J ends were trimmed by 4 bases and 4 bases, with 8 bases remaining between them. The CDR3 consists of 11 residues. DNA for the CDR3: TGCAGCGTTGGTGAAGTTTACGAGCAGTACTTC. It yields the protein CSVGEVYEQYF.

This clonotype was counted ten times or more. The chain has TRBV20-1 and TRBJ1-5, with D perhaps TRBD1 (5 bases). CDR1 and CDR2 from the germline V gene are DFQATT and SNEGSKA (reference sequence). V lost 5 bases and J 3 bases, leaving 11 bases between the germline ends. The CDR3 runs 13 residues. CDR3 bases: TGCAGTGCTGGGGGACGGCACAATCAGCCCCAGCATTTT. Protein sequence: CSAGGRHNQPQHF.